The 10 T cell receptor beta chains below come from one sample, sequenced in a study of blood T cell repertoires in COVID-19. Generated by immunoSEQ multiplex PCR, the TCRdb table keeps only in-frame clones and is missing some. The sample contains approximately 200,000 clones, 85% of which appear only once. Sequenced material: PBMCs or T cells enriched from blood (not recorded which). The receptors come from a man in his forties who had recovered from COVID-19.

The chain recombines TRBV9 with TRBJ2-6, with 8 nucleotides matching TRBD1. Unmatched junction bases numbered 9, after V lost 1 base and J lost 12 bases. Germline CDR1 reads SGDLS; CDR2 reads YYNGEE. The CDR3 covers 15 residues. The CDR3 reads CASSVSLADRAVLTF. DNA of the CDR3: TGTGCCAGCAGCGTATCCTTAGCGGACAGGGCCGTCCTGACTTTC. The full variable domain, completed using reference TRBV9 and TRBJ2-6, is DSGVTQTPKHLITATGQRVTLRCSPRSGDLSVYWYQQSLDQGLQFLIQYYNGEERAKGNILERFSAQQFPDLHSELNLSSLELGDSALYFCASSVSLADRAVLTFGAGSRLTVL.

The V call is TRBV3-1 (or the pseudogene TRBV3-2), the J call TRBJ2-7, with TRBD2 matching 7 bases. Germline assignment: CDR1 LGHDT and CDR2 YNNKEL (reference sequence). V was clipped by 8 bases and J by 5 bases; unmatched bases: 9. The CDR3 loop spans 13 amino acids. The CDR3 sequence: CASSAGVLHEQYF. The CDR3 nucleotides read TGTGCCAGCTCTGCGGGAGTTTTACACGAGCAGTACTTC.

This clone was seen a single time. The gene calls are TRBV5-4 and TRBJ2-4; D might be TRBD1 (5 bases). This CDR3 region has 16 residues. The germline V and J ends were trimmed by 0 bases and 6 bases, with 16 bases remaining between them. Germline CDR1 SGHNT, CDR2 YYREEE (reference sequence). This CDR3 is CASSLESQGYGNIQYF. The DNA of the CDR3 is TGTGCCAGCAGCTTGGAGTCCCAGGGTTACGGAAACATTCAGTACTTC.

This chain uses TRBV7-6 with TRBJ1-2; the match to TRBD1 covers 10 bases. The V and J ends lost 5 bases and 3 bases, in that order; junction bases with no gene match: 15. Looked up from germline, CDR1 is SGHVS and CDR2 is FNYEAQ. The CDR3 has 18 residues. Written as DNA, the CDR3 is TGTGCCAGCAGCCCGGAGGCCGGGACAGGGGACTCTGACTATGGCTACACCTTC. This translates into CASSPEAGTGDSDYGYTF.

V and J are TRBV11-3 and TRBJ2-2, with unresolved D. The CDR3 consists of 13 residues. V lost 3 bases to trimming and J lost 5 bases, with 7 bases between them. CDR1 is SGHNT, CDR2 YENEEA, per germline. The CDR3 coding sequence is TGTGCCAGCAGCTTTAGTGTTACCGGGGAGCTGTTTTTT. This translates into CASSFSVTGELFF.

The chain combines TRBV27 with TRBJ2-7; 8 bases agree with TRBD2. Losses at the gene ends were 5 bases for V and 6 bases for J; bases not matched to a gene: 9. CDR3 length: 14 residues. CDR1 is MNHEY, CDR2 SMNVEV, per germline (reference sequence). This CDR3 reads CASSHGTRGSEQYF. Written as DNA, the CDR3 is TGTGCCAGCAGTCACGGGACTAGAGGATCCGAGCAGTACTTC.

V gene TRBV28 combines with J gene TRBJ1-4; TRBD1 might be the D (6 bases). The V and J ends lost 6 bases and 7 bases respectively, with 12 bases between them. Germline V gene lookup returns CDR1 MDHEN and CDR2 SYDVKM. This CDR3 region has 13 residues. The CDR3 protein is CASRSTGSEKLFF. The DNA of the CDR3 is TGTGCCAGCAGATCAACAGGGAGTGAAAAACTGTTTTTT. Based on the CDR3 plus reference TRBV28 and TRBJ1-4, the full variable domain is DVKVTQSSRYLVKRTGEKVFLECVQDMDHENMFWYRQDPGLGLRLIYFSYDVKMKEKGDIPEGYSVSREKKERFSLILESASTNQTSMYLCASRSTGSEKLFFGSGTQLSVL.

This rearrangement joins TRBV19 to TRBJ1-1; 8 positions agree with TRBD1. The CDR3 totals 14 residues. V lost 4 bases to trimming and J lost 4 bases; unmatched junction nucleotides: 5. From germline, CDR1 is LNHDA and CDR2 SQIVND (reference sequence). The CDR3 DNA reads as TGTGCCAGTAGTACCCAGGGGGCATCCACTGAAGCTTTCTTT. Residues: CASSTQGASTEAFF.

This rearrangement joins TRBV28 to TRBJ2-1, with 8 bases matching TRBD2. Per germline, CDR1 MDHEN and CDR2 SYDVKM. Trimming removed 6 bases from V and 6 bases from J; junction bases left unmatched: 7. CDR3 length: 14 residues. The CDR3 coding sequence is TGTGCCAGCAGACTCACTAGCGGCCGCAATGAGCAGTTCTTC. Translating it yields CASRLTSGRNEQFF.

V gene TRBV2 combines with J gene TRBJ1-2, with TRBD1 as a possible D gene (6 bases). CDR3 length equals 12 residues. Germline loops: CDR1 SNHLY, CDR2 FYNNEI. With 5 bases removed from V and 7 bases from J, the gap between germline ends came to 11 bases. In DNA, the CDR3 is TGTGCCAGCAGTCAACAGGGCACTGGCTACACCTTC. Protein: CASSQQGTGYTF.